A single sample gave rise to the 21 T cell receptor beta chains below, sequenced in a study. In TCRdb, the 5' RACE reads were re-called with MiXCR into one record per CDR3 protein. In the table there are around 29,000 distinct CDR3 sequences, roughly 26% of which are singletons. Sequences were obtained from naive CD4+ T cells sorted from a lymph node. Stated subset: naive CD4+ T cells, CD4+CD45RA+CD25-. The receptors originated from a female donor with breast cancer.

The V and J genes are TRBV12-3 or TRBV12-4 and TRBJ1-5; D not resolved. The CDR3 sequence is 13 residues long. Trimming removed 3 bases at V and 0 bases at J, with 3 bases between. CDR3 protein: CASSFNSNQPQHF. Written as DNA, the CDR3 is TGTGCCAGCAGTTTTAATAGCAATCAGCCCCAGCATTTT.

This chain links TRBV6-1 with TRBJ2-2; TRBD2 might be the D (6 bases). Trimming shortened V by 8 bases and J by 7 bases, and 17 bases separated the two germline ends. Germline CDR1 and CDR2: MNHNS and SASEGT. CDR3 length: 14 residues. In DNA, the CDR3 is TGTGCCAGCCGTGGAGGGAGGACGCACGGGGAGCTGTTTTTT. Translating gives CASRGGRTHGELFF.

V gene TRBV5-1 combines with J gene TRBJ1-1; tentative D call: TRBD1 (6 bases). Trimming pared 0 bases from V and 4 bases from J, leaving 13 bases between. The CDR3 sequence is 15 residues long. CDR1 SGHRS and CDR2 YFSETQ come from the germline V gene. The CDR3: CASSLASGDSTEAFF. Here the CDR3 DNA reads TGCGCCAGCAGCTTGGCCTCAGGGGATTCCACTGAAGCTTTCTTT. The full variable domain, completed using reference TRBV5-1 and TRBJ1-1, is KAGVTQTPRYLIKTRGQQVTLSCSPISGHRSVSWYQQTPGQGLQFLFEYFSETQRNKGNFPGRFSGRQFSNSRSEMNVSTLELGDSALYLCASSLASGDSTEAFFGQGTRLTVV.

This clonotype showed up just a few times. The V call is TRBV28, the J call TRBJ1-1, with TRBD1 matching over 8 bases. Germline CDR1 and CDR2: MDHEN and SYDVKM. V lost 2 bases to trimming and J lost 3 bases; unmatched junction nucleotides: 11. The CDR3 totals 17 residues. In DNA form, the CDR3 reads TGTGCCAGCAGTTTAAGGGACAGGATCGGGCTGGACACTGAAGCTTTCTTT. Its translation is CASSLRDRIGLDTEAFF.

The CDR3 sequence is CASSVVWTGDYGYTF. The CDR3 coding sequence is TGCGCCAGCAGCGTGGTTTGGACAGGGGATTACGGCTACACCTTC. The chain carries TRBV5-1 and TRBJ1-2, with TRBD1 matching over 9 bases. There are 15 residues in the CDR3. CDR1 and CDR2 (germline): SGHRS, YFSETQ. The junction had 12 bases not matched to a gene; V was cut back by 4 bases and J by 8 bases. Using reference TRBV5-1 and TRBJ1-2 for the parts outside the CDR3, the full variable domain is KAGVTQTPRYLIKTRGQQVTLSCSPISGHRSVSWYQQTPGQGLQFLFEYFSETQRNKGNFPGRFSGRQFSNSRSEMNVSTLELGDSALYLCASSVVWTGDYGYTFGSGTRLTVV.

The J gene is TRBJ2-1, the V gene TRBV29-1, with TRBD2 identical over 12 bases. Per germline, CDR1 SQVTM and CDR2 ANQGSEA. The CDR3 has 14 amino acids. V was clipped by 7 bases and J by 6 bases; unmatched bases: 7. CDR3 residues: CSAGLAGQTNEQFF. DNA for the CDR3: TGCAGCGCTGGACTAGCGGGGCAAACCAATGAGCAGTTCTTC.

By sample fraction, this clonotype is medium-sized. The chain is built from TRBV4-1 and TRBJ2-5; D is possibly TRBD1 (6 bases). Between the trimmed V and J ends, which lost 0 bases and 7 bases, there was a span of 18 bases. The CDR3 consists of 16 residues. Germline values: CDR1 MGHRA, CDR2 YSYEKL. The CDR3 loop reads CASSQDQDSPVGTQYF. CDR3 DNA: TGCGCCAGCAGCCAAGATCAGGACAGCCCGGTGGGGACCCAGTACTTC.

In this sample, this clonotype turned up a few times. J is TRBJ2-3 and V is TRBV28, with D possibly matching TRBD1 (5 bases). This CDR3 comprises 17 residues. V was shortened by 8 bases and J by 0 bases, with 21 bases between the two germline ends. Germline loops: CDR1 MDHEN, CDR2 SYDVKM. In DNA form, the CDR3 reads TGTGCCAGCCCTCCGGCCCCGACAGCGATGAGCACAGATACGCAGTATTTT. Translating gives CASPPAPTAMSTDTQYF.

J is TRBJ2-1 and V is TRBV11-3; the D gene could be TRBD1 or TRBD2 (5 bases each). The CDR3 is 13 amino acids. Germline V gene lookup returns CDR1 SGHNT and CDR2 YENEEA. Trimming cost V 4 bases and J 12 bases, with 16 bases left between them. CDR3 protein: CASSSGPSEGQFF. CDR3 coding DNA: TGTGCCAGCAGCTCAGGGCCCTCCGAGGGGCAGTTCTTC. The whole variable domain, filled in from reference TRBV11-3 and TRBJ2-1, reads EAGVVQSPRYKIIEKKQPVAFWCNPISGHNTLYWYLQNLGQGPELLIRYENEEAVDDSQLPKDRFSAERLKGVDSTLKIQPAELGDSAVYLCASSSGPSEGQFFGPGTRLTVL.

The chain combines TRBV2 with TRBJ2-5; 10 bases fit TRBD1. CDR3 length: 14 residues. The germline V gene has CDR1 SNHLY and CDR2 FYNNEI. The J segment lost 4 bases and the V segment lost 4 bases, leaving 3 bases of the junction unmatched. The DNA for the CDR3 is TGTGCCAGCAGTGGACAGGGGGCTCGAGAGACCCAGTACTTC. Translated: CASSGQGARETQYF.

As regards this clonotype: A much larger clonotype is one base distant, so this may be a read error. The J gene is TRBJ2-2, the V gene TRBV4-1; D is perhaps TRBD2 (5 bases). The CDR3 has 15 residues. The germline V gene encodes CDR1 MGHRA and CDR2 YSYEKL. CDR3 sequence (DNA): TGCGCCAGCAGCCAAGTATCCGGAAACACCGGGGAGCTGGTTTTT. This translates into CASSQVSGNTGELVF.

This clonotype has a handful of counts. The gene calls are TRBV5-1 and TRBJ2-1; 8 bases are shared with TRBD2. CDR3 size: 13 residues. Trimming at V came to 0 bases and at J to 10 bases, leaving 3 bases not matched to a gene. The germline CDR1 and CDR2 sequences are SGHRS and YFSETQ. The CDR3 nucleotides are TGCGCCAGCAGCTTGGATCGGGAGGGGGAGCAGTTCTTC. This sequence encodes CASSLDREGEQFF.

In its sample, this clonotype was seen a few times. The gene calls are TRBV7-3 and TRBJ2-6; D remains ambiguous. The CDR3 runs 17 residues. Germline V gene lookup returns CDR1 SGHTA and CDR2 FQGTGA. V dropped 0 bases and J dropped 0 bases, with 9 bases sitting between them. The CDR3 bases are TGTGCCAGCAGCTTAACTTTCTCTTTCTCTGGGGCCAACGTCCTGACTTTC. Its translation: CASSLTFSFSGANVLTF.

About this clonotype itself: A much larger clone lies a single base off, so this may be a read error. The genes are TRBV5-1 and TRBJ2-7; 8 nucleotides line up with TRBD1. CDR1 and CDR2 (germline): SGHRS, YFSETQ. This CDR3 is 14 amino acids long. CDR3 amino acids: CTSSLQGESYEQYF. CDR3 bases: TGCACCAGCAGCTTACAGGGGGAGAGCTACGAGCAGTACTTC. Full variable domain (remainder filled in from reference TRBV5-1 and TRBJ2-7): KAGVTQTPRYLIKTRGQQVTLSCSPISGHRSVSWYQQTPGQGLQFLFEYFSETQRNKGNFPGRFSGRQFSNSRSEMNVSTLELGDSALYLCTSSLQGESYEQYFGPGTRLTVT.

The J gene is TRBJ1-1, the V gene TRBV5-1; D not certain. The germline V gene encodes CDR1 SGHRS and CDR2 YFSETQ. The CDR3 runs 15 residues. Trimming pared 4 bases from V and 3 bases from J, leaving 16 bases between. Here the CDR3 reads CASSPSRERDTEAFF. The CDR3, as DNA: TGCGCCAGCAGCCCCTCGCGGGAGCGGGACACTGAAGCTTTCTTT.

The rearrangement uses TRBV6-5 and TRBJ2-7; 8 bases map to TRBD2. The trim removed 6 bases at V and 1 base at J, leaving 8 bases unmatched. The CDR3 contains 15 residues. Germline loops: CDR1 MNHEY, CDR2 SVGAGI. CDR3 protein: CASSRGTRGSYEQYF. The DNA of the CDR3 is TGTGCCAGCAGCCGCGGGACTAGAGGGTCCTACGAGCAGTACTTC.

The gene calls are TRBV11-2 and TRBJ2-7; the match to TRBD1 covers 8 bases. The CDR3 sequence is 16 residues long. Unmatched junction bases numbered 11, after V lost 5 bases and J lost 2 bases. The V gene's germline CDR1 is SGHAT and CDR2 FQNNGV. CDR3 region: CASSRRQGRGPYEQYF. The CDR3 region has the DNA TGTGCCAGCAGCCGACGACAGGGGCGAGGCCCCTACGAGCAGTACTTC.

Sample share makes this clonotype medium-sized. The CDR3 DNA reads as TGTGCCAGCAGTTTGGGGGCCGTCTATGGCTACACCTTC. Residues: CASSLGAVYGYTF. This chain links TRBV12-3 or TRBV12-4 with TRBJ1-2, with D perhaps matching TRBD1 (6 bases). The V end was cut by 3 bases, the J end by 4 bases, with 9 bases between. The length of the CDR3 is 13 residues.

This clonotype was detected ten times or more. The chain links TRBV4-1 to TRBJ2-7; 11 bases are a match to TRBD2. The trim removed 1 base at V and 2 bases at J, leaving 4 bases unmatched. This CDR3 has 16 amino acids. Germline CDR1 and CDR2: MGHRA and YSYEKL. As DNA, the CDR3 is TGCGCCAGCAGCCAAGTCGTAGCGGGGGGGACCTACGAGCAGTACTTC. Protein: CASSQVVAGGTYEQYF.

The gene calls are TRBV28 and TRBJ2-5; D ambiguous. The germline V and J ends were trimmed by 5 bases and 4 bases, with 5 bases remaining between them. Germline CDR1 is MDHEN and CDR2 is SYDVKM. The CDR3 length is 11 residues. The CDR3 protein is CASSRPETQYF. CDR3 nucleotides: TGTGCCAGCAGTCGACCAGAGACCCAGTACTTC.

There are a few counts of this clonotype. The chain employs TRBV7-9 and TRBJ2-5; the match to TRBD1 covers 10 bases. The CDR3 extends over 15 amino acids. The germline V gene encodes CDR1 SEHNR and CDR2 FQNEAQ (reference sequence). The ends lost 5 bases at V and 5 bases at J; junction bases unmatched: 8. The CDR3 here is CASSAPDRGRETQYF. In nucleotides, the CDR3 is TGTGCCAGCAGCGCCCCCGACAGGGGGCGTGAGACCCAGTACTTC.